The 14 T cell receptor beta chains in this list originate from one sample, sequenced in a study of a mutant IDH1 vaccine in newly diagnosed glioma. Their specific antigens are unknown. Generated by immunoSEQ multiplex PCR, the TCRdb table keeps only in-frame clones and is missing some. The table shows tens of thousands of clones, with around 80% occurring only once. The time point: week 5, during vaccination. The vaccine gave 300 ug of a 20-mer mutant IDH1 peptide subcutaneously per dose. The source was PBMCs, collected from a glioma patient whose treatment included an IDH1 peptide vaccine. Source of these receptors: a woman aged 45 to 65 with glioma.

J is TRBJ2-7 and V is TRBV7-8, with 13 bases that match TRBD2. This CDR3 spans 21 amino acids. J was trimmed by 0 bases and V by 5 bases; bases with no gene match: 19. Germline V lookup: CDR1 SGHVS, CDR2 FQNEAQ. DNA of the CDR3: TGTGCCAGCAGCCAGATTGGGCCGGGACTAGCGGGACGATACAGCTCCTACGAGCAGTACTTC. Translated: CASSQIGPGLAGRYSSYEQYF.

This rearrangement joins TRBV10-1 to TRBJ2-7; TRBD1 matches at 8 bases. The CDR3 runs to 14 residues. After removal of 5 bases from V and 0 bases from J, the junction contained 3 bases not matched to a gene. CDR1 and CDR2 from the germline V gene are WNHNN and SYGVQD (reference sequence). CDR3 sequence reads: CASSRQGISYEQYF. The CDR3 coding sequence is TGCGCCAGCAGTCGACAGGGGATCTCCTACGAGCAGTACTTC.

This rearrangement joins TRBV30 to TRBJ1-5; D remains ambiguous. CDR1 is GTSNPN and CDR2 is SVGIG in the germline V gene (reference sequence). V was trimmed by 2 bases and J by 5 bases, leaving 10 bases between them. This CDR3 spans 13 amino acids. In nucleotides, the CDR3 is TGTGCCTGGAGTCGAAAGGGAGATCAGCCCCAGCATTTT. Encoded protein: CAWSRKGDQPQHF.

This sequence joins TRBV5-4 and TRBJ1-3; 9 bases are a match to TRBD1. Trimming removed 0 bases from V and 4 bases from J; junction bases left unmatched: 5. Germline CDR1 and CDR2: SGHNT and YYREEE (reference sequence). This CDR3 region has 16 residues. CDR3: CASSLGRTGEGNTIYF. DNA for the CDR3: TGTGCCAGCAGCTTGGGAAGGACAGGGGAAGGAAACACCATATATTTT.

V gene TRBV5-1 combines with J gene TRBJ1-1; TRBD1 matches 8 bases. In germline, CDR1 is SGHRS, CDR2 YFSETQ. The CDR3 spans 14 residues. Germline trimming cut 5 bases from V and 3 bases from J; bases unmatched to any gene: 6. The CDR3 region has the DNA TGCGCCAGCAGTCTATCAGGGGGCGACACTGAAGCTTTCTTT. Its protein product is CASSLSGGDTEAFF.

This chain links TRBV2 with TRBJ2-3; D is possibly TRBD1 or TRBD2 (5 bases each). The CDR3 has 14 residues. The germline V gene encodes CDR1 SNHLY and CDR2 FYNNEI. Trimming removed 3 bases at V and 0 bases at J, with 7 bases between. CDR3 sequence reads: CASSEGVSTDTQYF. The CDR3 DNA reads as TGTGCCAGCAGTGAGGGGGTGAGCACAGATACGCAGTATTTT.

This chain joins TRBV2 and TRBJ1-4; no definite D call. Germline lookup yields CDR1 SNHLY and CDR2 FYNNEI. The CDR3 totals 10 residues. Between the trimmed V and J ends, which lost 3 bases and 8 bases, there was a span of 1 base. Here the CDR3 reads CASSEEKLFF. Here the CDR3 DNA reads TGTGCCAGCAGTGAGGAAAAACTGTTTTTT.

The rearrangement uses TRBV9 and TRBJ2-5; D remains unclear. The CDR3 length is 13 residues. V was cut by 0 bases and J by 2 bases, with 5 bases left in between. CDR1 is SGDLS and CDR2 is YYNGEE in the germline V gene. CDR3 loop: CASSVGTQETQYF. The CDR3 bases are TGTGCCAGCAGCGTAGGCACACAAGAGACCCAGTACTTC.

As DNA, the CDR3 is TGCAGCGTAACGGACAGGGAGTATGGCTACACCTTC. Translating it yields CSVTDREYGYTF. The chain carries TRBV29-1 and TRBJ1-2; 8 nucleotides agree with TRBD1. CDR1 and CDR2 (germline): SQVTM, ANQGSEA. The CDR3 loop spans 12 amino acids. Germline trimming cut 6 bases from V and 5 bases from J; bases unmatched to any gene: 5.

The J gene is TRBJ1-2, the V gene TRBV15; D uncertain. Trimming removed 4 bases from V and 8 bases from J, with 11 bases in between. Germline V gene data show CDR1 as LNHNV and CDR2 as YYDKDF (reference sequence). The CDR3 runs 12 residues. The DNA of the CDR3 is TGTGCCACCAGCATTGGGTCCATCGGCTACACCTTC. Residues: CATSIGSIGYTF.

This chain connects TRBV5-1 to TRBJ2-3; TRBD1 is a possible D gene (6 bases). CDR3 length: 16 residues. Trimming took 0 bases from V and 0 from J, leaving 11 bases between them. Germline-derived CDR1 and CDR2 are SGHRS and YFSETQ. The CDR3 DNA reads as TGCGCCAGCAGCTTGGTGACAGGATCTAGCACAGATACGCAGTATTTT. It codes for CASSLVTGSSTDTQYF. Full variable domain (remainder filled in from reference TRBV5-1 and TRBJ2-3): KAGVTQTPRYLIKTRGQQVTLSCSPISGHRSVSWYQQTPGQGLQFLFEYFSETQRNKGNFPGRFSGRQFSNSRSEMNVSTLELGDSALYLCASSLVTGSSTDTQYFGPGTRLTVL.

The V gene is TRBV7-8, the J gene TRBJ1-2; D remains unclear. Trimming took off 5 bases at V and 0 bases at J, with 10 bases between the two ends. Germline-derived CDR1 and CDR2 are SGHVS and FQNEAQ. The CDR3 sequence is 14 residues long. DNA of the CDR3: TGTGCCAGCAGCATTCAGCCTTCTAACTATGGCTACACCTTC. Amino acids: CASSIQPSNYGYTF.

This clone was picked up a small number of times. The chain uses TRBV2 and TRBJ1-1; D ambiguous. Trimming shortened V by 3 bases and J by 3 bases, and 11 bases separated the two germline ends. Germline loops: CDR1 SNHLY, CDR2 FYNNEI. This CDR3 contains 14 residues. CDR3 nucleotides: TGTGCCAGCAGTGAGGGAAGGCAACACACTGAAGCTTTCTTT. This sequence encodes CASSEGRQHTEAFF.

As to this clone: Its ends do not fully match the called genes, so a read error is possible. The V gene is TRBV9, the J gene TRBJ1-2; maybe TRBD1 (5 bases). Per the germline V gene, CDR1 is SGDLS and CDR2 is YYNGEE. This CDR3 region has 11 residues. For the CDR3, the DNA is TGTGCCAGCAGCCAACTGACGGCCGGGGCTTTC. The encoded protein is CASSQLTAGAF.